The T cell receptor beta chain described here comes from a study of PD-1 blockade in classical Hodgkin lymphoma. The data were produced by immunoSEQ multiplex PCR, yet TCRdb's version contains in-frame clones alone and is incomplete. The repertoire holds tens of thousands of clones, with about 91% as singletons. No patient escaped relapse after autologous stem cell transplantation, and brentuximab vedotin exposure varied. This CDR3 has 13 residues. Germline V gene data show CDR1 as MNHEY and CDR2 as SMNVEV (reference sequence). V was shortened by 4 bases and J by 3 bases, with 10 bases between the two germline ends.

The chain is built from TRBV27 and TRBJ2-7; D perhaps matches TRBD1 (5 bases). The clonotype was recovered from a human donor with classical Hodgkin lymphoma. This material consisted of peripheral blood mononuclear cells (PBMCs), taken at baseline. CDR3 region: CASSWGQNYEQYF. The CDR3 DNA reads TGTGCCAGCAGTTGGGGCCAAAACTACGAGCAGTACTTC.